This entry lists 5 T cell receptor beta chains sequenced from one sample in a study of early stage breast cancer tumors. Clones were sequenced by immunoSEQ multiplex PCR, and TCRdb holds only the in-frame ones, with some missing. Here the sample spans roughly 13,000 clones, about 79% being singletons. The sample was normal breast tissue next to the tumor. These receptors all stem from a person aged 45 to 59 with breast cancer.

The chain recombines TRBV5-1 with TRBJ1-5; D gene ambiguous. CDR1 is SGHRS and CDR2 is YFSETQ in the germline V gene. The CDR3 sequence is 15 residues long. With 4 bases removed from V and 3 bases from J, the gap between germline ends came to 14 bases. This CDR3 is CASSRDGHDNQPQHF. In DNA form, the CDR3 reads TGCGCCAGCAGCCGAGATGGGCACGACAATCAGCCCCAGCATTTT.

CDR3 bases: TGTGCCAGCAGTTTAAGGGACAGGGTGGGAGAAAAACTGTTTTTT. Translated: CASSLRDRVGEKLFF. This chain links TRBV27 with TRBJ1-4; 9 bases are a match to TRBD1. CDR3 size: 15 residues. J gave up 8 bases and V 2 bases, and 6 bases lay outside the gene matches. Germline-derived CDR1 and CDR2 are MNHEY and SMNVEV (reference sequence).

This clone was seen once. The chain recombines TRBV5-1 with TRBJ2-7, with D hard to call. Trimming cost V 0 bases and J 0 bases, with 10 bases left between them. This CDR3 spans 15 amino acids. Germline loops: CDR1 SGHRS, CDR2 YFSETQ. The CDR3 sequence is CASSLGSGSSYEQYF. In DNA form, the CDR3 reads TGCGCCAGCAGCTTGGGGTCAGGTAGCTCCTACGAGCAGTACTTC.

This clone is large in the sample. The gene calls are TRBV29-1 and TRBJ2-1; 7 nucleotides match TRBD1. The junction had 8 bases not matched to a gene; V was cut back by 3 bases and J by 6 bases. Germline lookup yields CDR1 SQVTM and CDR2 ANQGSEA. The CDR3 totals 14 residues. The CDR3 region has the DNA TGCAGCGTTGAGTCGGGACAGTTACGCAATGAGCAGTTCTTC. It yields the protein CSVESGQLRNEQFF.

The CDR3 nucleotides read TGTGCCAGCAGCTCTACAGGGGGCCTGGAGACCCAGTACTTC. Protein product: CASSSTGGLETQYF. The chain recombines TRBV5-6 with TRBJ2-5; 9 nucleotides line up with TRBD1. V was clipped by 3 bases and J by 5 bases; unmatched bases: 5. There are 14 residues in the CDR3. Germline V gives CDR1 SGHDT, CDR2 YYEEEE.